This T cell receptor beta chain comes out of a study of blood T cell repertoires in COVID-19. Whole-study context: Acute and convalescent COVID-19 specimens originated in the United States, Italy and Spain. PBMCs, B-cell-depleted T cells, or T cells were the source of the cDNA or gDNA that made up the material.

The data were produced by immunoSEQ multiplex PCR, yet TCRdb's version contains in-frame clones alone and is incomplete. The table has some 200,000 clones, around 87% seen once. The CDR3 loop spans 17 amino acids. Germline V lookup: CDR1 MNHEY, CDR2 SMNVEV (reference sequence). Deletions cut 6 bases from V and 0 bases from J, with 17 bases between. Material: peripheral blood. This sequence originates from a man in his forties or fifties with active or convalescent COVID-19. This sequence joins TRBV27 and TRBJ1-4, with a tentative D call TRBD1 (6 bases). For the CDR3, the DNA is TGTGCCAGCAGGCTCCGGGACACAGGTCCAACTAATGAAAAACTGTTTTTT. This translates into CASRLRDTGPTNEKLFF.